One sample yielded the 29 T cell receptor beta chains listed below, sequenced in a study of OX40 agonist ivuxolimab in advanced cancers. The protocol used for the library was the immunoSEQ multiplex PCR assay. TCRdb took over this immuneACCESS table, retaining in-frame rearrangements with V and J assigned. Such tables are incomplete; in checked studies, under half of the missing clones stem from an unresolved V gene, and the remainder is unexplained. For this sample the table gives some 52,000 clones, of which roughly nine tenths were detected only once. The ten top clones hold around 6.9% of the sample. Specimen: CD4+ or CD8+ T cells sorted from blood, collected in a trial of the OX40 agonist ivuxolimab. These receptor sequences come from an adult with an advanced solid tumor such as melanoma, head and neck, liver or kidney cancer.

The CDR3 region is CATHVNRGLENTIYF. Here the CDR3 DNA reads TGTGCCACCCACGTGAACAGGGGGCTGGAAAACACCATATATTTT. The chain links TRBV15 to TRBJ1-3, with TRBD1 matching over 9 bases. V trimming: 8 bases; J trimming: 6 bases; junction bases outside the gene matches: 11. This CDR3 comprises 15 residues. Germline CDR1 LNHNV, CDR2 YYDKDF (reference sequence).

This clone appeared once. Here the CDR3 reads CASSPGPQETQYF. CDR3 nucleotides: TGTGCCAGCAGCCCGGGGCCGCAAGAGACCCAGTACTTC. The chain combines TRBV5-4 with TRBJ2-5, with D perhaps being TRBD1 or TRBD2 (5 bases each). CDR1 is SGHNT, CDR2 YYREEE, per germline (reference sequence). The CDR3 runs to 13 residues. V dropped 4 bases and J dropped 2 bases, with 9 bases sitting between them. The full variable domain, in which reference TRBV5-4 and TRBJ2-5 provide the parts outside the CDR3, is ETGVTQSPTHLIKTRGQQVTLRCSSQSGHNTVSWYQQALGQGPQFIFQYYREEENGRGNFPPRFSGLQFPNYSSELNVNALELDDSALYLCASSPGPQETQYFGPGTRLLVL.

The CDR3 protein is CASSFSESTDTQYF. CDR3 DNA: TGCGCCAGCAGCTTCAGCGAAAGCACAGATACGCAGTATTTT. The J gene is TRBJ2-3, the V gene TRBV5-1, with unresolved D. The germline gives CDR1 SGHRS, CDR2 YFSETQ. The CDR3 sequence is 14 residues long. Between the trimmed V and J ends, which lost 2 bases and 0 bases, there was a span of 7 bases. Full variable domain (missing parts from reference TRBV5-1 and TRBJ2-3): KAGVTQTPRYLIKTRGQQVTLSCSPISGHRSVSWYQQTPGQGLQFLFEYFSETQRNKGNFPGRFSGRQFSNSRSEMNVSTLELGDSALYLCASSFSESTDTQYFGPGTRLTVL.

As DNA, the CDR3 is TGTGCCAGCAGTCCCCCAGGGACAGGGGTGGCAGATACGCAGTATTTT. It is translated as CASSPPGTGVADTQYF. J is TRBJ2-3 and V is TRBV28, with 10 positions matching TRBD1. Germline CDR1 reads MDHEN; CDR2 reads SYDVKM. This CDR3 has 16 residues. V shed 5 bases, J shed 4 bases, and the junction held 9 bases outside the gene matches.

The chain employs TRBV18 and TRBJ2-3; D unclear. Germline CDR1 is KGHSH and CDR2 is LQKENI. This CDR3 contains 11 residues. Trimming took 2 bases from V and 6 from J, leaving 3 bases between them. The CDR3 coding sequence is TGTGCCAGCTCACCATCCGATACGCAGTATTTT. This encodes CASSPSDTQYF.

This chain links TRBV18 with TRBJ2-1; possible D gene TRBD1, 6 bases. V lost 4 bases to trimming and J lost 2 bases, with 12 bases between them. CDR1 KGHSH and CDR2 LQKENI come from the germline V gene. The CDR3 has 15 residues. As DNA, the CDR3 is TGTGCCAGCTCACAACAGGGATCTGCCTACAATGAGCAGTTCTTC. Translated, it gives CASSQQGSAYNEQFF. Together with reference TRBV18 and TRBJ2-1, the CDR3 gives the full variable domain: NAGVMQNPRHLVRRRGQEARLRCSPMKGHSHVYWYRQLPEEGLKFMVYLQKENIIDESGMPKERFSAEFPKEGPSILRIQQVVRGDSAAYFCASSQQGSAYNEQFFGPGTRLTVL.

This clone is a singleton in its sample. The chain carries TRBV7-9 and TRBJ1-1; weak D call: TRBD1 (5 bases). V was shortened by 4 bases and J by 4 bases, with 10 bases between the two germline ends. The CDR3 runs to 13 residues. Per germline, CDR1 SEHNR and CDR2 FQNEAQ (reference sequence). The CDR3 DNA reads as TGTGCCAGCAGCTATATAGGGGCCACTGAAGCTTTCTTT. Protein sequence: CASSYIGATEAFF.

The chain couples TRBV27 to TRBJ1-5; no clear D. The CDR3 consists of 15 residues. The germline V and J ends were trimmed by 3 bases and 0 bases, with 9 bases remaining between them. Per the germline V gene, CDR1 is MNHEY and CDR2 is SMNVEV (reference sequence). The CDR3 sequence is CASSFKPSSNQPQHF. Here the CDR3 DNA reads TGTGCCAGCAGTTTCAAGCCGTCTAGCAATCAGCCCCAGCATTTT.

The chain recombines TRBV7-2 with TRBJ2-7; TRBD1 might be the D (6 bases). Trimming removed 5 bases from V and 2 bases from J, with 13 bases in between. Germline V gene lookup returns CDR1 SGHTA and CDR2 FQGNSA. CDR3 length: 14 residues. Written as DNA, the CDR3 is TGTGCCAGCAGCCCCCGGGACAACCCCTACGAGCAGTACTTC. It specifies CASSPRDNPYEQYF.

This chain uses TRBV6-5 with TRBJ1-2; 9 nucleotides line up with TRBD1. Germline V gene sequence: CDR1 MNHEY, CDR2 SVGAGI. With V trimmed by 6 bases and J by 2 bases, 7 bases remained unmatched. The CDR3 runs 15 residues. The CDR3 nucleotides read TGTGCCAGCAGATACCCCGGGACAGGGAACTATGGCTACACCTTC. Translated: CASRYPGTGNYGYTF.

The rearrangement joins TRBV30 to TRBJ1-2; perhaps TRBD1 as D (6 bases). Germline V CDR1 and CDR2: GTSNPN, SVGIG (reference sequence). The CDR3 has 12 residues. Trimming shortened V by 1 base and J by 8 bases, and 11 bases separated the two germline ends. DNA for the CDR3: TGTGCCTGGAGTGCACAGGGTGGAGGCTACACCTTC. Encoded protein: CAWSAQGGGYTF.

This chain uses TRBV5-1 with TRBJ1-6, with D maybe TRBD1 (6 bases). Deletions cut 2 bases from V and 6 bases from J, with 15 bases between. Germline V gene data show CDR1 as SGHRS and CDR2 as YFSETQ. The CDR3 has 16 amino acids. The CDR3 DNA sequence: TGCGCCAGCAGCTTAGGCAGGGGAGGGGGTAATTCACCCCTCCACTTT. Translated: CASSLGRGGGNSPLHF.

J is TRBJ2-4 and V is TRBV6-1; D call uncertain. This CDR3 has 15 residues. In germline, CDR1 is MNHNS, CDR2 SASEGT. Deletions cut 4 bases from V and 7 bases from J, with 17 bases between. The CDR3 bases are TGTGCCAGCAGTGTGAAGACGACTCCATCGAACATTCAGTACTTC. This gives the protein CASSVKTTPSNIQYF.

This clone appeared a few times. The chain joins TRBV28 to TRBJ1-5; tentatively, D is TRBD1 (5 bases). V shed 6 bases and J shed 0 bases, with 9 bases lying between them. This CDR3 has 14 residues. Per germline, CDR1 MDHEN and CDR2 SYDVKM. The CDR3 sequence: CASRAGGSNQPQHF. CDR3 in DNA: TGTGCCAGCAGGGCGGGGGGTAGCAATCAGCCCCAGCATTTT.

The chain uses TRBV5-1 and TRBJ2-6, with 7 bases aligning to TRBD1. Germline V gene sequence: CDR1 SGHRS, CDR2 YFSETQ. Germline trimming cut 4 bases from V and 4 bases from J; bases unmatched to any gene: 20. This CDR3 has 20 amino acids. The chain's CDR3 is CASSLWGMTGFVSGANVLTF. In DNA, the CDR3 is TGCGCCAGCAGCCTTTGGGGTATGACAGGGTTCGTATCAGGGGCCAACGTCCTGACTTTC.

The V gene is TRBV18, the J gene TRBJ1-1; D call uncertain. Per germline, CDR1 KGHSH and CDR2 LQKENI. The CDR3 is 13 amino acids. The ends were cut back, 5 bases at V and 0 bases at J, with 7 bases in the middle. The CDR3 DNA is TGTGCCAGCTCAAGTACCGTGAACACTGAAGCTTTCTTT. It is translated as CASSSTVNTEAFF.

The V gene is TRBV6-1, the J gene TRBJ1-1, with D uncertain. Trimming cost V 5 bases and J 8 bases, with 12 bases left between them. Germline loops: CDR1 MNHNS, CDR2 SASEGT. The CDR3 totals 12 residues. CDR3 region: CASSHRSAEAFF. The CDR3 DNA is TGTGCCAGCAGTCACCGAAGCGCCGAAGCTTTCTTT.

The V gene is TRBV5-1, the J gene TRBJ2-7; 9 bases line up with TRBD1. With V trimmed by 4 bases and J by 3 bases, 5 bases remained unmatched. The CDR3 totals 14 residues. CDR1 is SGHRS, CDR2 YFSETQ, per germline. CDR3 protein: CASSLETGGYEQYF. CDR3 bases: TGCGCCAGCAGCCTAGAGACAGGGGGCTACGAGCAGTACTTC.

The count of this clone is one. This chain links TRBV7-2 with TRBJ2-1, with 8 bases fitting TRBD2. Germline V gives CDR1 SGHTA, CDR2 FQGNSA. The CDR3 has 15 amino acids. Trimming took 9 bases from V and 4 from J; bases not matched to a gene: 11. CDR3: CASRGLASRYNEQFF. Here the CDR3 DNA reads TGTGCCAGTCGCGGACTAGCCTCTAGGTACAATGAGCAGTTCTTC.

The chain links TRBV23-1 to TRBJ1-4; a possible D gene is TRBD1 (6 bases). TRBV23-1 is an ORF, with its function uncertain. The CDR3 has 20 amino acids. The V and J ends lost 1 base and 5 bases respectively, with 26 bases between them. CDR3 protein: CASSQFGYRQGRTENEKLFF. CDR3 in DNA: TGCGCCAGCAGTCAATTCGGGTATAGGCAGGGGCGGACTGAGAATGAAAAACTGTTTTTT.

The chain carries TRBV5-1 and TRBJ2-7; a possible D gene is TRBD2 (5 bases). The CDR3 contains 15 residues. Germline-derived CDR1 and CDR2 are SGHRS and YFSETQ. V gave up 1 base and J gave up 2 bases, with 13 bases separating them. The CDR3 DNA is TGCGCCAGCAGCTTGAATCTGGGGAGCACCTACGAGCAGTACTTC. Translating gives CASSLNLGSTYEQYF.

The CDR3 loop reads CASSLNSVNSPLHF. The CDR3 coding sequence is TGTGCCAGCAGCTTAAACAGCGTTAATTCACCCCTCCACTTT. The rearrangement uses TRBV11-3 and TRBJ1-6; D is uncertain. Trimming took 2 bases from V and 6 from J, leaving 8 bases between them. Germline CDR1 reads SGHNT; CDR2 reads YENEEA. This CDR3 has 14 residues.

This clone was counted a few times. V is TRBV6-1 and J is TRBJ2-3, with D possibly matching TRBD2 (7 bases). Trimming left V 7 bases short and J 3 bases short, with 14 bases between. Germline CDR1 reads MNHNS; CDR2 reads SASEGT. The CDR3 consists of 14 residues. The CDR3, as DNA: TGTGCCAGCAATCGTAGGGGGGGGACAGATACGCAGTATTTT. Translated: CASNRRGGTDTQYF.

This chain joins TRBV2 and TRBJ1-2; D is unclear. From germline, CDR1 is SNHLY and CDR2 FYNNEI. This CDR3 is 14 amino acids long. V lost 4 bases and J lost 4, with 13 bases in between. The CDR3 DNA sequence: TGTGCCAGCAGTGTGGTCGAGGGTTCCTATGGCTACACCTTC. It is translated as CASSVVEGSYGYTF. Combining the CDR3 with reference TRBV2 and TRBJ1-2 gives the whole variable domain EPEVTQTPSHQVTQMGQEVILRCVPISNHLYFYWYRQILGQKVEFLVSFYNNEISEKSEIFDDQFSVERPDGSNFTLKIRSTKLEDSAMYFCASSVVEGSYGYTFGSGTRLTVV.

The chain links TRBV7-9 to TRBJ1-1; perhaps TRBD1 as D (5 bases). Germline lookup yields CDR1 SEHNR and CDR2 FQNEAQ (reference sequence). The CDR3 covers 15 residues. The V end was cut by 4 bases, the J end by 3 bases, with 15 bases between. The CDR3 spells CASSYGWGGYTEAFF. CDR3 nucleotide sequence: TGTGCCAGCAGCTATGGGTGGGGGGGTTACACTGAAGCTTTCTTT.

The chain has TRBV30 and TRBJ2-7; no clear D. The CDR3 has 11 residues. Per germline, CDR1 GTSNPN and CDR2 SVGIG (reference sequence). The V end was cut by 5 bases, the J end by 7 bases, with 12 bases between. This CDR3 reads CAWSLGGEQYF. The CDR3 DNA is TGTGCCTGGTCACTGGGTGGGGAGCAGTACTTC.

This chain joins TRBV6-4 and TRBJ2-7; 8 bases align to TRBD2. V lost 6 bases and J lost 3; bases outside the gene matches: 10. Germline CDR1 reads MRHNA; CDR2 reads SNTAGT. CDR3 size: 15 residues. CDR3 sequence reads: CASSPAGGAVYEQYF. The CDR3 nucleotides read TGTGCCAGCAGCCCGGCCGGGGGGGCGGTCTACGAGCAGTACTTC.

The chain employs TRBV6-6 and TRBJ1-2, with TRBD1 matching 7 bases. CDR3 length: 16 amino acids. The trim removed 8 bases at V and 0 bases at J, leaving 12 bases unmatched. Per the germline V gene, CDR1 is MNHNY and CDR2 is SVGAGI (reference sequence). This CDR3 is CASLNSWDRTNYGYTF. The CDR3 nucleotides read TGTGCCAGCCTTAATTCGTGGGACAGAACTAACTATGGCTACACCTTC.

This chain's CDR3 is CAWRPVQGIWQFF. The CDR3 DNA reads TGTGCCTGGAGGCCCGTGCAGGGAATTTGGCAGTTCTTC. The chain links TRBV30 to TRBJ2-1; D is possibly TRBD1 (5 bases). The length of the CDR3 is 13 residues. Trimming removed 3 bases at V and 12 bases at J, with 18 bases between. CDR1 is GTSNPN and CDR2 is SVGIG in the germline V gene (reference sequence).